This is a list of T cell receptor beta chains from one sample in a study of technical replicates of blood from four donors. Libraries were prepared by immunoSEQ multiplex PCR; TCRdb keeps only in-frame clonotypes and omits some of them. This sample carries tens of thousands of clones, about 96% of them seen once, and the ten largest clones take approximately 0.35%. Sequenced sample: T cells isolated from PBMCs. These TCRs come from a human donor in good health. Each CDR3 is given with its conserved first and last residue. A D gene is named only where the DNA matches it firmly. Expanded clones are given a class, and other clones once, few, many or no size at all.

size	J	D	V	CDR3	DNA
few	TRBJ2-7	NA	TRBV4-3	CASSQTVTGSEQYF	TGCGCCAGCAGCCAGACAGTGACAGGCAGCGAGCAGTACTTC
NA	TRBJ1-2	NA	TRBV4-2	CASSQYWTSDYGYTF	TGTGCCAGCAGCCAATACTGGACATCTGACTATGGCTACACCTTC
NA	TRBJ1-5	NA	TRBV2	CASSEQGGYSNQPQHF	TGTGCCAGCAGTGAACAGGGAGGGTATAGCAATCAGCCCCAGCATTTT
NA	TRBJ1-5	TRBD1	TRBV7-9	CASSLAGTGDDNQPQHF	TGTGCCAGCAGCTTAGCGGGTACAGGGGATGACAATCAGCCCCAGCATTTT
NA	TRBJ1-4	NA	TRBV2	CASSESMSNEKLFF	TGTGCCAGCAGTGAGAGTATGTCTAATGAAAAACTGTTTTTT
NA	TRBJ1-2	NA	TRBV7-2	CASRDSYYGYTF	TGTGCCAGCAGGGACAGCTACTATGGCTACACCTTC
NA	TRBJ1-3	NA	TRBV6-5	CASIADGNTIYF	TGTGCCAGCATAGCGGATGGCAACACCATATATTTT
NA	TRBJ2-7	NA	TRBV6-1	CASRAPGAYEQYF	TGTGCCAGCAGAGCTCCGGGGGCCTACGAGCAGTACTTC
NA	TRBJ2-7	NA	TRBV4-1	CASSQWGLTRQYF	TGCGCCAGCAGCCAATGGGGACTGACTCGGCAGTACTTC
NA	TRBJ2-1	NA	TRBV27	CASSLFSGYNEQFF	TGTGCCAGCAGTTTATTCTCCGGGTACAATGAGCAGTTCTTC
NA	TRBJ1-5	TRBD1	TRBV2	CASRTGIGNQPQHF	TGTGCCAGCAGGACAGGGATCGGCAATCAGCCCCAGCATTTT
once	TRBJ2-7	TRBD1	TRBV5-4	CASSYDRGLYEQYF	TGTGCCAGCAGCTATGACAGGGGGCTCTACGAGCAGTACTTC
NA	TRBJ2-4	TRBD1	TRBV19	CASSNWDRDGGIQYF	TGTGCCAGTAGTAATTGGGACAGGGATGGGGGCATTCAGTACTTC
NA	TRBJ1-4	NA	TRBV11-3	CASSSRGGLFNEKLFF	TGTGCCAGCAGCTCTCGAGGGGGTTTGTTTAATGAAAAACTGTTTTTT
NA	TRBJ2-7	TRBD2	TRBV5-4	CASSLGGRGSYEQYF	TGTGCCAGCAGCTTGGGCGGGAGGGGATCCTACGAGCAGTACTTC
NA	TRBJ1-1	NA	TRBV7-3	CASSRGDTEAFF	TGTGCCAGCAGCCGGGGGGACACTGAAGCTTTCTTT
NA	TRBJ2-2	TRBD1	TRBV7-9	CASSLPGQGYNTGELFF	TGTGCCAGCAGCTTACCGGGACAGGGCTATAACACCGGGGAGCTGTTTTTT
NA	TRBJ1-3	NA	TRBV7-6	CASSLVEGNGNTIYF	TGTGCCAGCAGCTTAGTCGAGGGTAATGGAAACACCATATATTTT
once	TRBJ1-2	TRBD1	TRBV27	CASSWTGGYYGYTF	TGTGCCAGCAGTTGGACAGGGGGTTACTATGGCTACACCTTC
NA	TRBJ2-7	NA	TRBV1	CTSSQVILAGKKYEQYF	TGCACCAGCAGCCAAGTTATACTAGCGGGAAAGAAGTACGAGCAGTACTTC
NA	TRBJ2-3	NA	TRBV7-9	CASRYTDTQYF	TGTGCCAGCAGATACACAGATACGCAGTATTTT
NA	TRBJ2-3	NA	TRBV6-5	CASSYFRGGTDTQYF	TGTGCCAGCAGTTACTTCCGGGGAGGCACAGATACGCAGTATTTT
NA	TRBJ1-1	NA	TRBV19	CASSIPVMNTEAFF	TGTGCCAGTAGTATTCCGGTAATGAACACTGAAGCTTTCTTT
NA	TRBJ2-1	NA	TRBV28	CASSFLSGRDNEQFF	TGTGCCAGCAGTTTCTTGTCGGGAAGAGACAATGAGCAGTTCTTC
NA	TRBJ2-1	TRBD2	TRBV4-2	CASSHADTLAEDNEQFF	TGTGCCAGCAGCCACGCTGATACCCTAGCGGAGGACAATGAGCAGTTCTTC
NA	TRBJ2-1	NA	TRBV10-3	CAISGQGSHEQFF	TGTGCCATCAGTGGCCAGGGCAGCCATGAGCAGTTCTTC
once	TRBJ1-3	NA	TRBV5-6	CASSPGVVNTIYF	TGTGCCAGCAGCCCGGGTGTAGTAAACACCATATATTTT
NA	TRBJ1-5	NA	TRBV2	CASGGLYSNQPQHF	TGTGCCAGCGGGGGACTTTATAGCAATCAGCCCCAGCATTTT
NA	TRBJ1-3	NA	TRBV10-2	CASSESTVFGNTIYF	TGCGCCAGCAGTGAGTCTACAGTATTTGGAAACACCATATATTTT
NA	TRBJ1-5	NA	TRBV27	CASSFTSSNQPQHF	TGTGCCAGCAGCTTTACCAGTAGCAATCAGCCCCAGCATTTT
NA	TRBJ2-3	NA	TRBV5-4	CASSLIVSDTQYF	TGTGCCAGCAGCTTGATAGTTTCAGATACGCAGTATTTT
NA	TRBJ2-3	NA	TRBV27	CASSPGDTQYF	TGTGCCAGCAGTCCGGGAGATACGCAGTATTTT
NA	TRBJ2-1	TRBD2	TRBV25-1	CASSETSANYNEQFF	TGTGCCAGCAGTGAAACTAGCGCTAACTACAATGAGCAGTTCTTC
NA	TRBJ2-1	TRBD2	TRBV4-2	CASSQVISGSSYNEQFF	TGTGCCAGCAGCCAAGTTATTAGCGGGAGTTCTTACAATGAGCAGTTCTTC
NA	TRBJ2-1	NA	TRBV4-1	CASSRGRDEQFF	TGCGCCAGCAGCCGGGGCAGGGATGAGCAGTTCTTC
NA	TRBJ1-2	TRBD1	TRBV6-5	CASTTGGINGYTF	TGTGCCAGCACCACAGGGGGGATCAATGGCTACACCTTC
NA	TRBJ2-7	NA	TRBV5-4	CASSQTWSPYEQYF	TGTGCCAGCAGCCAGACATGGTCCCCCTACGAGCAGTACTTC
NA	TRBJ2-5	NA	TRBV19	CASSTLGLTGETQYF	TGTGCCAGTAGTACCTTAGGACTAACCGGGGAGACCCAGTACTTC
NA	TRBJ2-5	TRBD2	TRBV5-4	CASSETSRQETQYF	TGTGCCAGCAGCGAGACTAGCAGACAAGAGACCCAGTACTTC
NA	TRBJ2-5	TRBD2	TRBV20-1	CSGILGRDQYF	TGCAGTGGGATTCTCGGGAGGGACCAGTACTTC
NA	TRBJ1-1	TRBD1	TRBV29-1	CSVRAGGSGTEAFF	TGCAGCGTTAGGGCAGGGGGCTCGGGCACTGAAGCTTTCTTT
NA	TRBJ2-7	TRBD1	TRBV6-5	CASSYGQGFGYEQYF	TGTGCCAGCAGTTACGGACAGGGATTTGGGTACGAGCAGTACTTC